The entry below describes one T cell receptor (beta chain). Its antigen is unidentified. Some clones are missing from TCRdb's copy, which holds only in-frame ones; the method was immunoSEQ multiplex PCR. The repertoire has some 480,000 clones, about 83% of them found once; the top ten carry about 13%. The data belong to a study of Ad26.COV2.S vaccination and SARS-CoV-2 variants. Overall study: The study gave Ad26.COV2.S intramuscularly, once or twice 56 days apart.

General study findings and limits: Spike-specific CD8+ and CD4+ T cell responses reportedly showed substantial breadth after vaccination.

Indicated treatment: over 15 received Ad26.COV2.S at low or high dose, single or two shots; five or six received placebo; per-sample allocation not given. On day 63 after the first injection, vaccine and placebo recipients gave samples. Per the germline V gene, CDR1 is LGHNA and CDR2 is YNFKEQ. The length of the CDR3 is 15 residues. The V gene lost 0 bases and the J gene lost 6 bases, with 15 bases spanning the gap. This receptor was identified in a person aged 18-65 years who received the Ad26.COV2.S COVID-19 vaccine or a placebo. This sequence joins TRBV4-2 and TRBJ2-7; perhaps TRBD2 as D (5 bases). Sample: peripheral blood, taken in a trial of Ad26.COV2.S vaccine versus placebo. The CDR3 loop is CASSQDGLARGEQYF. CDR3 nucleotides: TGTGCCAGCAGCCAAGATGGCCTAGCTCGGGGCGAGCAGTACTTC.